Presented here are 8 T cell receptor beta chains from one specimen sequenced in a study of blood T cell repertoires in COVID-19. Sequencing used immunoSEQ multiplex PCR; TCRdb keeps in-frame clones, though not all of them. The sample lists around 100,000 clones, over 65% occurring once. The sequenced material came from peripheral blood. These receptors came from a human donor in a cohort sampled during active COVID-19.

J is TRBJ2-3 and V is TRBV3-1 (or the pseudogene TRBV3-2); tentative D call: TRBD2 (5 bases). The germline V and J ends were trimmed by 0 bases and 6 bases, with 10 bases remaining between them. The germline V gene encodes CDR1 LGHDT and CDR2 YNNKEL (reference sequence). This CDR3 is 14 amino acids long. CDR3 bases: TGTGCCAGCAGCCAAGATAGGTGGGAGGATACGCAGTATTTT. Protein product: CASSQDRWEDTQYF.

The chain couples TRBV15 to TRBJ2-7; D gene uncertain. V shed 3 bases and J shed 0 bases, with 6 bases lying between them. This CDR3 contains 13 residues. Germline lookup yields CDR1 LNHNV and CDR2 YYDKDF (reference sequence). DNA for the CDR3: TGTGCCACCAGCAGGGGCAGCTCCTACGAGCAGTACTTC. It codes for CATSRGSSYEQYF. The variable domain in full, completed from reference TRBV15 and TRBJ2-7, reads DAMVIQNPRYQVTQFGKPVTLSCSQTLNHNVMYWYQQKSSQAPKLLFHYYDKDFNNEADTPDNFQSRRPNTSFCFLDIRSPGLGDTAMYLCATSRGSSYEQYFGPGTRLTVT.

This clone was recorded a few times. The chain employs TRBV5-4 and TRBJ1-2; D unresolved. Germline-derived CDR1 and CDR2 are SGHNT and YYREEE (reference sequence). V was cut by 0 bases and J by 0 bases, with 9 bases left in between. This CDR3 region has 15 residues. In DNA, the CDR3 is TGTGCCAGCAGCTTGGGCCAGGCCCCTAACTATGGCTACACCTTC. Translation: CASSLGQAPNYGYTF.

This clone has just a few counts. The chain joins TRBV7-2 to TRBJ1-5, with D possibly matching TRBD1 (5 bases). The CDR3 has 16 residues. Germline CDR1 SGHTA, CDR2 FQGNSA. Trimming removed 0 bases at V and 0 bases at J, with 9 bases between. This CDR3 is CASSLAVTDSNQPQHF. The DNA of the CDR3 is TGTGCCAGCAGCTTAGCGGTGACAGATAGCAATCAGCCCCAGCATTTT.

This clone was seen just once. This chain links TRBV2 with TRBJ1-1; no clear D gene. Germline V gene lookup returns CDR1 SNHLY and CDR2 FYNNEI. This CDR3 is 13 amino acids long. With 4 bases removed from V and 7 bases from J, the gap between germline ends came to 13 bases. CDR3 coding DNA: TGTGCCAGCAGTGTGCGGGGAATTATTGAAGCTTTCTTT. Translating it yields CASSVRGIIEAFF.

V gene TRBV10-3 combines with J gene TRBJ1-2, with unresolved D. Trimming removed 5 bases from V and 4 bases from J, with 14 bases in between. CDR3 length: 14 amino acids. The V gene's germline CDR1 is ENHRY and CDR2 SYGVKD. CDR3 in amino acids: CAISPTWGGYGYTF. In DNA, the CDR3 is TGTGCCATCAGTCCTACGTGGGGAGGCTATGGCTACACCTTC.

The CDR3 region has the DNA TGTGCCAGCAGCCAAACAGGGGCACCTGTAAAACTGTTTTTT. Protein sequence: CASSQTGAPVKLFF. The V and J genes are TRBV7-9 and TRBJ1-4; 7 positions agree with TRBD1. The CDR3 extends over 14 amino acids. The V gene's germline CDR1 is SEHNR and CDR2 FQNEAQ (reference sequence). V lost 5 bases to trimming and J lost 10 bases; unmatched junction nucleotides: 10.

This clone was picked up a small number of times. The V gene is TRBV5-1, the J gene TRBJ2-5, with a tentative D call TRBD2 (7 bases). CDR1 and CDR2 (germline): SGHRS, YFSETQ. V dropped 4 bases and J dropped 5 bases, with 18 bases sitting between them. The CDR3 runs to 15 residues. CDR3 loop: CASSPSRGGLETQYF. The CDR3 DNA follows: TGCGCCAGCAGCCCTAGTAGGGGGGGTCTGGAGACCCAGTACTTC.